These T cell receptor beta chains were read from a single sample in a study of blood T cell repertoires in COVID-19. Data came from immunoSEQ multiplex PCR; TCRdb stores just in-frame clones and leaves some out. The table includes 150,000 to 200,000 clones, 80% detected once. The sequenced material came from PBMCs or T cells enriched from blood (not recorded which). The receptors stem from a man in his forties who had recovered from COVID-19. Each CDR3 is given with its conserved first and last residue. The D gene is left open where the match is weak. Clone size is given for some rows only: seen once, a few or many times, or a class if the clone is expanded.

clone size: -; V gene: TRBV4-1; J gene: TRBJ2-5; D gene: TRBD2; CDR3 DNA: TGCGCCAGCAGCCAAGAGGCTAGCGGGGTTCGGCGTACCCAGTACTTC; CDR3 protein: CASSQEASGVRRTQYF
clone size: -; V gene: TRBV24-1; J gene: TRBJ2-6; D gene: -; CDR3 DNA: TGTGCCACCAGTGACGGTGGACTGCTGGGGGCCAACGTCCTGACTTTC; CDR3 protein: CATSDGGLLGANVLTF
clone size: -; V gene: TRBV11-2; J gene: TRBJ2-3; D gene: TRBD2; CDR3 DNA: TGTGCCAGCAGCTCGGGACTAGCACCATATACGCAGTATTTT; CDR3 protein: CASSSGLAPYTQYF
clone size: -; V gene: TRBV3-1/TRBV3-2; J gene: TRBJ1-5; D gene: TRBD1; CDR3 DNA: TGTGCCAGCAGCCGGGACAGGGAAGTCAATCAGCCCCAGCATTTT; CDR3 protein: CASSRDREVNQPQHF
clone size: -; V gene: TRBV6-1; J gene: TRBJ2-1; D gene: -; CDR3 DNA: TGTGCCAGCAGTGAAACGGGAGAGGGAAGCAATGAGCAGTTCTTC; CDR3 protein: CASSETGEGSNEQFF
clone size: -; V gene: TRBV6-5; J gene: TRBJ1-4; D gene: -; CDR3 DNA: TGTGCCAGCAGCTACCGGGGGGCCGCTAATGAAAAACTGTTTTTT; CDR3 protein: CASSYRGAANEKLFF
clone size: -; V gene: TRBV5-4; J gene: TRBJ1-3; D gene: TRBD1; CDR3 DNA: TGTGCCAGCAGCGCAACCGGGACAGGGGACGGAAACACCATATATTTT; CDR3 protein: CASSATGTGDGNTIYF
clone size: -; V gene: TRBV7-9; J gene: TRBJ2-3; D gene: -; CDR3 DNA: TGTGCCAGCAGCCCAATTGGGACTGGCCCGAATACGCAGTATTTT; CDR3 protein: CASSPIGTGPNTQYF
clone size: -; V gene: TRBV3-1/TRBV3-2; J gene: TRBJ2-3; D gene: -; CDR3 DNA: TGTGCCAGCAGCCAGCGGGGAGCTAGCACAGATACGCAGTATTTT; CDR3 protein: CASSQRGASTDTQYF
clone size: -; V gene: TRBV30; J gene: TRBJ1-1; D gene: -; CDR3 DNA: TGTGCCTGGAGTGCCCTATGGAACACTGAAGCTTTCTTT; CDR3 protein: CAWSALWNTEAFF
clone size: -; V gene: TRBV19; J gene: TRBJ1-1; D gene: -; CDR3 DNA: TGTGCCAGTAGTCAGGGAATATGGACTGAAGCTTTCTTT; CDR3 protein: CASSQGIWTEAFF
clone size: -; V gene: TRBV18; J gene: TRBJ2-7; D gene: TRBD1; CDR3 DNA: TGTGCCAGCTCACCAGTAGGACAGGGGGCCGACGAGCAGTACTTC; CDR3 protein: CASSPVGQGADEQYF
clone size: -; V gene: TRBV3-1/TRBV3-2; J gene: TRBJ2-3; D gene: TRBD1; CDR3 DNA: TGTGCCAGCGGGTTCCAACGCGACGCCGCAGGGGGAGATACGCAGTATTTT; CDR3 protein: CASGFQRDAAGGDTQYF
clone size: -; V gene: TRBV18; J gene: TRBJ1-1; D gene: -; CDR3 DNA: TGTGCCAGCTCACCACCAGGGGCCAGCTGGTACACTGAAGCTTTCTTT; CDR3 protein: CASSPPGASWYTEAFF
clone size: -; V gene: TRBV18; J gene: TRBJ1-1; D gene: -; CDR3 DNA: TGTGCCAGCTCACCACCAAGTCGGGTCCGGAGCACTGAAGCTTTCTTT; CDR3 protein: CASSPPSRVRSTEAFF
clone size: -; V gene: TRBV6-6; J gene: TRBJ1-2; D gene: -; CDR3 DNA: TGTGCCAGCAGTTACTCGGTTACAGGGAACTATGGCTACACCTTC; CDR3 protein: CASSYSVTGNYGYTF
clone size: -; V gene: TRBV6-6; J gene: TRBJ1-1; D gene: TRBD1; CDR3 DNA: TGTGCCAGCAGGAAAACAGGGGGGGGTGGGACTGAAGCTTTCTTT; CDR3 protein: CASRKTGGGGTEAFF
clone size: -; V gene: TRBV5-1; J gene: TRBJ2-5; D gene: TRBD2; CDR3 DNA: TGCGCCAGCAGGGAGATCGGGGGGTCCGGAGAGACCCAGTACTTC; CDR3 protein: CASREIGGSGETQYF
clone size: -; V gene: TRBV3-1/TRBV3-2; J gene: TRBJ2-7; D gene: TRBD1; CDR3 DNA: TGTGCCAGCAGCCAAGGTCGCAGGGGGAATTCGGAGCAGTACTTC; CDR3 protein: CASSQGRRGNSEQYF
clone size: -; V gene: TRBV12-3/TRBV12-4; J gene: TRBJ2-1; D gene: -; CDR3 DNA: TGTGCCAGCAGTTTAAGTCTGGCCAATGAGCAGTTCTTC; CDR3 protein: CASSLSLANEQFF
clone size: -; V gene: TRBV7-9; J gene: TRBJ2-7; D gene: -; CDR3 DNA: TGTGCCAGCAGCTTAGCCGGGACAAACTACGAGCAGTACTTC; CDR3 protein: CASSLAGTNYEQYF
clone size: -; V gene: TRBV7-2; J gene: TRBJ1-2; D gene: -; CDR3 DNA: TGTGCCAGCAGCTTAATAGCTAACTATGGCTACACCTTC; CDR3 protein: CASSLIANYGYTF
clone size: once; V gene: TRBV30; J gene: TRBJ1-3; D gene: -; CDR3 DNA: TGTGCCTGGAGCCCCCGTTGGGCAGGAGGTGGAAACACCATATATTTT; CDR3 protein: CAWSPRWAGGGNTIYF
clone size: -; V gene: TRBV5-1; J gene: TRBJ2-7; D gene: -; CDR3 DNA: TGCGCCAGCAGCTTGGAAGCAGGGGCCTCCTACGAGCAGTACTTC; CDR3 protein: CASSLEAGASYEQYF
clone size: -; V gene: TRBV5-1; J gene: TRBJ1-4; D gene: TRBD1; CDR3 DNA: TGCGCCAGCAGCTTGGAGGGACAGGGGGCCGAAAAACTGTTTTTT; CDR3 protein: CASSLEGQGAEKLFF
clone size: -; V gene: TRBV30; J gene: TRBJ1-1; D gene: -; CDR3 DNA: TGTGCCGGTAAGCTCCAGAACACTGAAGCTTTCTTT; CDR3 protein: CAGKLQNTEAFF
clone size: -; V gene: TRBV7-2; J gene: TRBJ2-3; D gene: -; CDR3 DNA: TGTGCCAGCAGAGCAACTAGCACAGATACGCAGTATTTT; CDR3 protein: CASRATSTDTQYF
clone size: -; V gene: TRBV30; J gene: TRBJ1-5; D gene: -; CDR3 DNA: TGTGCCGGCCAGGGGCATCAGCCCCAGCATTTT; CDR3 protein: CAGQGHQPQHF
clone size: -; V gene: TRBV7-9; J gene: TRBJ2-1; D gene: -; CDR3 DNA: TGTGCCAGCAGACTAAGGCGGGGGCCGGAAAATGAGCAGTTCTTC; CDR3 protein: CASRLRRGPENEQFF
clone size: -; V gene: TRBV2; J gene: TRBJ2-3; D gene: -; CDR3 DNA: TGTGCCAGCAGTGATTTAGAAGATACGCAGTATTTT; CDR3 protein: CASSDLEDTQYF
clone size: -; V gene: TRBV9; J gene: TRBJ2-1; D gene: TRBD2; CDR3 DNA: TGTGCCAGCAGCCCGAGTGGAGTGTCCGGGACTAGCGGGGGCAATGAGCAGTTCTTC; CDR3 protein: CASSPSGVSGTSGGNEQFF
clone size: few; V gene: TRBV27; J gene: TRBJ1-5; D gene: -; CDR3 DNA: TGTGCCAGCACCCATGACAAGAATCAGCCCCAGCATTTT; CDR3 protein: CASTHDKNQPQHF
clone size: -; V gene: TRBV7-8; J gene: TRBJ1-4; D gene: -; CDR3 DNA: TGTGCCAGCAGCTTTGGGACAAATGAAAAACTGTTTTTT; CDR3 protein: CASSFGTNEKLFF
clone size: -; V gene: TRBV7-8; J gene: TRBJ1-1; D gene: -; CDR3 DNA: TGTGCCAGCAGCTCCGCCGCGCGGGGCATGAACACTGAAGCTTTCTTT; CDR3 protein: CASSSAARGMNTEAFF
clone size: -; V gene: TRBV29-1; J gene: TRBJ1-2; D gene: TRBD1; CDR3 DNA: TGCAGCGTCTCGGACAGGGAGATTGGCTACACCTTC; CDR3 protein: CSVSDREIGYTF
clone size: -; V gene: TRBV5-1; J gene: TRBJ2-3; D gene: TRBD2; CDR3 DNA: TGCGCCAGCAGCCCCGTCGTGGCGGGGGTTTACTCTAGCACAGATACGCAGTATTTT; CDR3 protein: CASSPVVAGVYSSTDTQYF
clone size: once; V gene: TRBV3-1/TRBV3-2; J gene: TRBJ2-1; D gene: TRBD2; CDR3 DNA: TGTGCCAGCAGCCTCCTGAGCGGGGTAGGAGATGAGCAGTTCTTC; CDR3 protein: CASSLLSGVGDEQFF
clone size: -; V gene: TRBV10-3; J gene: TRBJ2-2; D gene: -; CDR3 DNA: TGTGCCACCCGAGGGGGGGTGGAGAGGGGGGAGCTGTTTTTT; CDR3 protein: CATRGGVERGELFF
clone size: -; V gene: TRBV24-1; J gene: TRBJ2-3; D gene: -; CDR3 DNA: TGTGCCACCAGTGATAGGGACACTTCTCCCACAGATACGCAGTATTTT; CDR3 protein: CATSDRDTSPTDTQYF
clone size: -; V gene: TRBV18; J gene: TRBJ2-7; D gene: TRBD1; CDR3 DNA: TGTGCCAGCTCACCAAGTCGGACAGGGACCTCCTACGAGCAGTACTTC; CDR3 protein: CASSPSRTGTSYEQYF
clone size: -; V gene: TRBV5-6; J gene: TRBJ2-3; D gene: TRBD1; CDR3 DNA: TGTGCCAGCAGCACGTTCCGACAGGGACCTAGCACAGATACGCAGTATTTT; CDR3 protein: CASSTFRQGPSTDTQYF
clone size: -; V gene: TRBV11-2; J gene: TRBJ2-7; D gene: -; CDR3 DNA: TGTGCCAGCAGCTCTCTCCGGGACAAAACGCTCGAGCAGTACTTC; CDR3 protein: CASSSLRDKTLEQYF
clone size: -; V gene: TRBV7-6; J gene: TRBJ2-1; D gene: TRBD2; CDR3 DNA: TGTGCCAGCAGCTTAGCGGCGGGGGGACACAATGAGCAGTTCTTC; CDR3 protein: CASSLAAGGHNEQFF
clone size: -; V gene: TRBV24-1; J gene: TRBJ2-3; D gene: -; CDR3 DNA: TGTGCCACCAGTGACGCGGGGCTACACACAGATACGCAGTATTTT; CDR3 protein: CATSDAGLHTDTQYF
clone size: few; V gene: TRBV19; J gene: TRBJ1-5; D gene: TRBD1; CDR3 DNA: TGTGCCAGTAGTGGAGCACAGGGGTTTAGCAATCAGCCCCAGCATTTT; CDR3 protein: CASSGAQGFSNQPQHF
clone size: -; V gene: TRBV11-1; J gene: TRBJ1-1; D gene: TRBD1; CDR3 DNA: TGTGCCAGCAGCTTAGGGGACAGCTACACTGAAGCTTTCTTT; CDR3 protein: CASSLGDSYTEAFF
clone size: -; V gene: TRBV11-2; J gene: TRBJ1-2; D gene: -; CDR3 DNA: TGTGCCAGCAGCTCGATCGGGAACGGGGGGACGGGCGGCTACACCTTC; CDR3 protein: CASSSIGNGGTGGYTF
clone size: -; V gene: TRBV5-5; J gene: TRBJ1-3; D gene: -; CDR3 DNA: TGTGCCAGCAGCTTGGACGGGATCTCTGGAAACACCATATATTTT; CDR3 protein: CASSLDGISGNTIYF
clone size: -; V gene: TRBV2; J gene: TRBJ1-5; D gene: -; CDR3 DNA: TGTGCCAGCAGCGATTGGCAGGGGCAGCCCCAGCATTTT; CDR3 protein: CASSDWQGQPQHF
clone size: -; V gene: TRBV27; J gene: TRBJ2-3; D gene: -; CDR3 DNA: TGTGCCAGCATTTCGGCATCACTAGGGGATACGCAGTATTTT; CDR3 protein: CASISASLGDTQYF
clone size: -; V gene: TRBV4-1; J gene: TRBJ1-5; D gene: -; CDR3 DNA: TGCGCCAGCAGCCAAGATGGAGGGGTACGAAATCAGCCCCAGCATTTT; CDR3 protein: CASSQDGGVRNQPQHF
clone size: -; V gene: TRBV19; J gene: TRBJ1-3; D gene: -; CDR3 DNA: TGTGCCAGTAGGCGAATCACAGGAAATGCTGGAAACACCATATATTTT; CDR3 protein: CASRRITGNAGNTIYF
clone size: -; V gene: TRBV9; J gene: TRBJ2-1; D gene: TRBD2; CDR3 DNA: TGTGCCAGCAGCGTAGCTTTCTTTGCGCTAGCGGGGCCAGGGGAGCAGTTCTTC; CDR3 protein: CASSVAFFALAGPGEQFF
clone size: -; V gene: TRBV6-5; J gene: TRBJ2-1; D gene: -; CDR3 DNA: TGTGCCAGCAGCCGGACTGTACTTTACAATGAGCAGTTCTTC; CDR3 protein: CASSRTVLYNEQFF
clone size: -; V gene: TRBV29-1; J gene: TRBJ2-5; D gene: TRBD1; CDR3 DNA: TGCAGCGCCCCGACAGGGCCCGAGACCCAGTACTTC; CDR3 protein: CSAPTGPETQYF